These 24 T cell receptor beta chains were sequenced from one sample in a study of blood T cell repertoires in COVID-19. Repertoires were generated with immunoSEQ multiplex PCR, while TCRdb's copy carries only in-frame clones and drops some. Of roughly 280,000 clones listed, about 89% are singletons. The sequencing sample was made of peripheral blood. These TCRs come from a man aged 50-60 years with acute or convalescent COVID-19.

This chain connects TRBV6-5 to TRBJ1-5; D uncertain. The germline V gene has CDR1 MNHEY and CDR2 SVGAGI. The CDR3 runs to 13 residues. The V end was cut by 6 bases, the J end by 8 bases, with 14 bases between. CDR3 in amino acids: CASRHQSPEPQHF. The CDR3 nucleotides read TGTGCCAGCAGACATCAGTCCCCAGAGCCCCAGCATTTT.

The sample holds one count of this clone. V and J are TRBV27 and TRBJ1-6, with 9 bases identical to TRBD1. After removal of 6 bases from V and 9 bases from J, the junction contained 9 bases not matched to a gene. Per the germline V gene, CDR1 is MNHEY and CDR2 is SMNVEV (reference sequence). The CDR3 sequence is 15 residues long. This CDR3 is CASSQRTGVSSPLHF. The CDR3 nucleotides are TGTGCCAGCAGCCAAAGGACAGGGGTGAGTTCACCCCTCCACTTT.

This clone has only one observation. The rearrangement joins TRBV6-5 to TRBJ2-3, with 9 bases identical to TRBD2. The CDR3 has 14 residues. Germline CDR1 and CDR2: MNHEY and SVGAGI. Trimming took 2 bases from V and 9 from J; bases not matched to a gene: 6. The CDR3 sequence is CASSYVAGAETQYF. For the CDR3, the DNA is TGTGCCAGCAGTTACGTAGCGGGGGCGGAAACGCAGTATTTT.

Comment on this clone: This CDR3 is also generated by other DNA sequences in the sample. The chain has TRBV18 and TRBJ1-1, with D possibly being TRBD1 (5 bases). The CDR3 extends over 13 amino acids. The V gene's germline CDR1 is KGHSH and CDR2 LQKENI. V lost 1 base and J lost 5, with 8 bases in between. The CDR3 nucleotides read TGTGCCAGCTCACCACAGGGGTATACTGAAGCTTTCTTT. It yields the protein CASSPQGYTEAFF.

The rearrangement joins TRBV27 to TRBJ1-1; D remains unclear. V was cut by 8 bases and J by 1 base, with 11 bases left in between. CDR1 and CDR2 (germline): MNHEY, SMNVEV (reference sequence). This CDR3 comprises 13 residues. The CDR3 DNA follows: TGTGCCAGCCTCCAGCTAGGGAACACTGAAGCTTTCTTT. Translated, it gives CASLQLGNTEAFF.

This clone was seen more than once but under ten times. At the DNA level, this CDR3 is encoded by other sequences in the same sample as well. This rearrangement joins TRBV19 to TRBJ1-1; 8 bases agree with TRBD1. V was pared by 1 base and J by 5 bases, with 3 bases of the junction left unmatched. Germline V lookup: CDR1 LNHDA, CDR2 SQIVND (reference sequence). The CDR3 runs 14 residues. CDR3 amino acids: CASSIGQGATEAFF. The CDR3 nucleotides are TGTGCCAGTAGTATAGGGCAGGGGGCAACTGAAGCTTTCTTT. The variable domain in full, completed from reference TRBV19 and TRBJ1-1, reads DGGITQSPKYLFRKEGQNVTLSCEQNLNHDAMYWYRQDPGQGLRLIYYSQIVNDFQKGDIAEGYSVSREKKESFPLTVTSAQKNPTAFYLCASSIGQGATEAFFGQGTRLTVV.

The rearrangement links TRBV2 to TRBJ2-7, with 8 bases that match TRBD1. CDR1 and CDR2 (germline): SNHLY, FYNNEI. The CDR3 length is 14 residues. V shed 7 bases, J shed 4 bases, and the junction held 9 bases outside the gene matches. The CDR3 sequence: CASNRAGGNYEQYF. The CDR3 DNA follows: TGTGCCAGCAATAGGGCAGGGGGCAATTACGAGCAGTACTTC.

This clone was seen once. This rearrangement joins TRBV29-1 to TRBJ1-1; 10 nucleotides match TRBD1. This CDR3 contains 14 residues. From germline, CDR1 is SQVTM and CDR2 ANQGSEA. V was pared by 7 bases and J by 5 bases, with 10 bases of the junction left unmatched. CDR3 amino acids: CSAQPGQGRTEAFF. The CDR3 region has the DNA TGCAGCGCCCAACCGGGACAGGGGCGGACTGAAGCTTTCTTT. The variable domain in full, with the rest retrieved from reference TRBV29-1 and TRBJ1-1, is SAVISQKPSRDICQRGTSLTIQCQVDSQVTMMFWYRQQPGQSLTLIATANQGSEATYESGFVIDKFPISRPNLTFSTLTVSNMSPEDSSIYLCSAQPGQGRTEAFFGQGTRLTVV.

This clone was detected only once. This rearrangement joins TRBV7-8 to TRBJ1-1; no clear D gene. V was trimmed by 1 base and J by 5 bases, leaving 8 bases between them. The CDR3 spans 13 residues. The germline V gene has CDR1 SGHVS and CDR2 FQNEAQ. CDR3 protein: CASSLGGVTEAFF. In nucleotides, the CDR3 is TGTGCCAGCAGCTTAGGTGGAGTAACTGAAGCTTTCTTT.

V is TRBV5-6 and J is TRBJ2-5; 7 bases fit TRBD1. With 4 bases clipped from V and 8 bases from J, the junction kept 5 bases outside the gene matches. The CDR3 runs 12 residues. The germline CDR1 and CDR2 sequences are SGHDT and YYEEEE. The CDR3 sequence: CASSGTASTQYF. The CDR3 DNA reads TGTGCCAGCAGCGGGACAGCTAGCACCCAGTACTTC.

V and J are TRBV30 and TRBJ1-1, with TRBD1 matching 7 bases. CDR1 GTSNPN and CDR2 SVGIG come from the germline V gene (reference sequence). The CDR3 length is 12 residues. After removal of 1 base from V and 6 bases from J, the junction contained 2 bases not matched to a gene. Written as DNA, the CDR3 is TGTGCCTGGAGTGGACAGGGCGCTGAAGCTTTCTTT. It translates to CAWSGQGAEAFF.

CDR3 protein: CASSYNPGRETQYF. CDR3 in DNA: TGTGCCAGCAGTTACAATCCGGGGAGAGAGACCCAGTACTTC. The V call is TRBV6-5, the J call TRBJ2-5; D may be TRBD2 (5 bases). The germline V and J ends were trimmed by 2 bases and 4 bases, with 11 bases remaining between them. This CDR3 spans 14 amino acids. Germline CDR1 is MNHEY and CDR2 is SVGAGI.

The chain carries TRBV10-3 and TRBJ2-7, with a weak D call TRBD2 (6 bases). Germline lookup yields CDR1 ENHRY and CDR2 SYGVKD. V gave up 6 bases and J gave up 5 bases, with 17 bases separating them. The CDR3 has 14 residues. The CDR3 spells CAISPPGVRNEQYF. CDR3 bases: TGTGCCATCAGCCCCCCGGGGGTAAGGAACGAGCAGTACTTC.

The rearrangement links TRBV19 to TRBJ1-2; D not certain. Germline-derived CDR1 and CDR2 are LNHDA and SQIVND (reference sequence). V lost 6 bases and J 8 bases, leaving 19 bases between the germline ends. CDR3 length equals 14 residues. The CDR3 nucleotides are TGTGCCAGTAGAAGGCTGGAACGTGTGGAGGGCTACACCTTC. Translation: CASRRLERVEGYTF.

J is TRBJ1-1 and V is TRBV7-6; D perhaps matches TRBD1 (5 bases). The germline V gene encodes CDR1 SGHVS and CDR2 FNYEAQ. Trimming stripped 7 bases from V and 10 bases from J, with 16 bases between. The CDR3 covers 12 residues. Here the CDR3 DNA reads TGTGCCAGCAACCCCCCAGGGCGGGGAGCTTTCTTT. It is translated as CASNPPGRGAFF.

The chain uses TRBV30 and TRBJ1-2, with D tentatively TRBD1 (6 bases). Germline-derived CDR1 and CDR2 are GTSNPN and SVGIG (reference sequence). CDR3 length: 13 amino acids. The V and J ends lost 1 base and 8 bases respectively, with 14 bases between them. CDR3 DNA sequence: TGTGCCTGGAGTGGGGGGGGCCTCGGAGGCTACACCTTC. It specifies CAWSGGGLGGYTF.

Of note for this clone: Different DNA sequences within this sample yield the same CDR3. V is TRBV9 and J is TRBJ1-1; D is ambiguous. Germline V lookup: CDR1 SGDLS, CDR2 YYNGEE. This CDR3 is 13 amino acids long. The V and J ends lost 0 bases and 2 bases respectively, with 5 bases between them. CDR3 residues: CASSVAVNTEAFF. The CDR3 coding sequence is TGTGCCAGCAGCGTAGCAGTTAACACTGAAGCTTTCTTT.

The J gene is TRBJ2-5, the V gene TRBV15, with D perhaps TRBD1 (6 bases). Trimming stripped 0 bases from V and 3 bases from J, with 11 bases between. The V gene's germline CDR1 is LNHNV and CDR2 YYDKDF (reference sequence). The CDR3 consists of 15 residues. The CDR3 here is CATSRDLPGEETQYF. The CDR3 nucleotides read TGTGCCACCAGCAGAGATCTTCCAGGGGAAGAGACCCAGTACTTC.

This chain links TRBV6-6 with TRBJ1-5; D gene ambiguous. Deletions cut 7 bases from V and 2 bases from J, with 15 bases between. CDR3 length: 15 residues. Germline V lookup: CDR1 MNHNY, CDR2 SVGAGI (reference sequence). CDR3 bases: TGTGCCAGCACCATGGAGGCGGTGGGCAATCAGCCCCAGCATTTT. Protein product: CASTMEAVGNQPQHF.

This clone appeared once. The chain couples TRBV10-2 to TRBJ2-3; the match to TRBD1 covers 7 bases. The CDR3 is made up of 14 amino acids. CDR1 and CDR2 from the germline V gene are WSHSY and SAAADI. The V gene end was trimmed by 5 bases and the J gene end by 2 bases; junction bases not matched to a gene: 4. The CDR3 spells CASSLDRDTDTQYF. The CDR3 region has the DNA TGCGCCAGCAGTCTCGACAGGGACACAGATACGCAGTATTTT.

The chain links TRBV20-1 to TRBJ1-3; no reliable D call. The germline V and J ends were trimmed by 3 bases and 0 bases, with 6 bases remaining between them. The CDR3 runs 13 residues. The germline V gene has CDR1 DFQATT and CDR2 SNEGSKA (reference sequence). For the CDR3, the DNA is TGCAGTGCTAGTTTCAACTCTGGAAACACCATATATTTT. It encodes CSASFNSGNTIYF.

The chain employs TRBV5-8 and TRBJ1-5; 8 positions match TRBD1. The V gene's germline CDR1 is SGHTS and CDR2 YDEGEE. This CDR3 contains 17 residues. The V and J ends lost 4 bases and 4 bases, in that order; junction bases with no gene match: 13. The CDR3 loop is CASSPRTGIGWNQPQHF. As DNA, the CDR3 is TGTGCCAGCAGCCCTCGGACAGGGATCGGGTGGAATCAGCCCCAGCATTTT.

V gene TRBV29-1 combines with J gene TRBJ1-6, with TRBD1 identical over 8 bases. Trimming at V came to 7 bases and at J to 7 bases, leaving 6 bases not matched to a gene. This CDR3 is built from 13 residues. Germline-derived CDR1 and CDR2 are SQVTM and ANQGSEA. The CDR3, as DNA: TGCAGCGCAAGGACAGGGAAGAATTCACCCCTCCACTTT. Translation gives CSARTGKNSPLHF. The whole variable domain, remainder taken from reference TRBV29-1 and TRBJ1-6, is SAVISQKPSRDICQRGTSLTIQCQVDSQVTMMFWYRQQPGQSLTLIATANQGSEATYESGFVIDKFPISRPNLTFSTLTVSNMSPEDSSIYLCSARTGKNSPLHFGNGTRLTVT.

A word on this clone: Other DNA sequences from this sample encode an identical CDR3 as well. The CDR3 nucleotides are TGTGCCAGCAGGGGGACTGGGAACACTGAAGCTTTCTTT. Residues: CASRGTGNTEAFF. The chain has TRBV6-5 and TRBJ1-1; possible D gene TRBD1, 5 bases. Germline V gene sequence: CDR1 MNHEY, CDR2 SVGAGI. Trimming took 6 bases from V and 1 from J, leaving 9 bases between them. The CDR3 has 13 amino acids.